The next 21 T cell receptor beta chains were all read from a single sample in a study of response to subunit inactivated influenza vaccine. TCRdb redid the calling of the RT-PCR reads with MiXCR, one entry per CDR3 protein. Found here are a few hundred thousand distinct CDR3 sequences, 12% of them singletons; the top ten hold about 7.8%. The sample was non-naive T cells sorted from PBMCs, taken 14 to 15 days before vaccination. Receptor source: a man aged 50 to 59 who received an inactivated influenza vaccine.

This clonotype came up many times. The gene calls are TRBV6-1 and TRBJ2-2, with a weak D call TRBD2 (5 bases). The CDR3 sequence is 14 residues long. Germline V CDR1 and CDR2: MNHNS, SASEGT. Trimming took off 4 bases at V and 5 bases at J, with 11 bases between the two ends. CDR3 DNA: TGTGCCAGCAGTGCGCTTGGGGAGACCGGGGAGCTGTTTTTT. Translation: CASSALGETGELFF.

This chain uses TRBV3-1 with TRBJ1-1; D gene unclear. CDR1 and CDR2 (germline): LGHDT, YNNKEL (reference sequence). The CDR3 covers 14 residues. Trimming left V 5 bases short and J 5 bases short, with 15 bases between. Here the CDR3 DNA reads TGTGCCAGCAGCGACCTGGGGTCGGGAACTGAAGCTTTCTTT. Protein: CASSDLGSGTEAFF. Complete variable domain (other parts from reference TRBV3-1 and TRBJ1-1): DTAVSQTPKYLVTQMGNDKSIKCEQNLGHDTMYWYKQDSKKFLKIMFSYNNKELIINETVPNRFSPKSPDKAHLNLHINSLELGDSAVYFCASSDLGSGTEAFFGQGTRLTVV.

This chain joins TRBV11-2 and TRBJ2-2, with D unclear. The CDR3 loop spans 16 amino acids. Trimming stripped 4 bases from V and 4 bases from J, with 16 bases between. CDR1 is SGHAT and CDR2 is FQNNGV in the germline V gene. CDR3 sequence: CASSSHPWGSTGELFF. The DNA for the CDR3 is TGTGCCAGCAGCTCCCACCCCTGGGGAAGCACCGGGGAGCTGTTTTTT.

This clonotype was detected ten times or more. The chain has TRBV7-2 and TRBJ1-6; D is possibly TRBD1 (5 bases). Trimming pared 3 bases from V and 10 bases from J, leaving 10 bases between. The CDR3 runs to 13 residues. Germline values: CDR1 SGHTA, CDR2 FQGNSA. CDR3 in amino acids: CASSLGPRSPLHF. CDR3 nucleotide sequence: TGTGCCAGCAGCTTGGGACCTCGATCACCCCTCCACTTT. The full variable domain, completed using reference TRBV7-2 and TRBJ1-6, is GAGVSQSPSNKVTEKGKDVELRCDPISGHTALYWYRQSLGQGLEFLIYFQGNSAPDKSGLPSDRFSAERTGGSVSTLTIQRTQQEDSAVYLCASSLGPRSPLHFGNGTRLTVT.

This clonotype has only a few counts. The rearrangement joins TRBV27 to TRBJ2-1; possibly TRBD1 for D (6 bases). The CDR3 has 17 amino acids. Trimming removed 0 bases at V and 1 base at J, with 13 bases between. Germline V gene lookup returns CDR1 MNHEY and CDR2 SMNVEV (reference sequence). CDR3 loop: CASSLSPGTSSYNEQFF. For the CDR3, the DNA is TGTGCCAGCAGTTTATCCCCAGGGACATCTTCCTACAATGAGCAGTTCTTC.

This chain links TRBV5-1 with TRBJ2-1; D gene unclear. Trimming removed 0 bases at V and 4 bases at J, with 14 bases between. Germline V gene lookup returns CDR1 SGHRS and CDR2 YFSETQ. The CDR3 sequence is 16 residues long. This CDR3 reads CASSLARNSVYNEQFF. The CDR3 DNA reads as TGCGCCAGCAGCTTGGCCCGGAATTCAGTATACAATGAGCAGTTCTTC. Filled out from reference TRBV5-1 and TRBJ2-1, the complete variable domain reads KAGVTQTPRYLIKTRGQQVTLSCSPISGHRSVSWYQQTPGQGLQFLFEYFSETQRNKGNFPGRFSGRQFSNSRSEMNVSTLELGDSALYLCASSLARNSVYNEQFFGPGTRLTVL.

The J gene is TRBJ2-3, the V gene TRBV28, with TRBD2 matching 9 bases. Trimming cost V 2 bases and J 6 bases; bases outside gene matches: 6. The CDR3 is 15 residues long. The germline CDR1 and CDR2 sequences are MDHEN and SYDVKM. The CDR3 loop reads CASSLAGGSSDTQYF. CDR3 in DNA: TGTGCCAGCAGTTTAGCGGGAGGGTCCTCGGATACGCAGTATTTT. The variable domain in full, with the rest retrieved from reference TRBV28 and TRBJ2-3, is DVKVTQSSRYLVKRTGEKVFLECVQDMDHENMFWYRQDPGLGLRLIYFSYDVKMKEKGDIPEGYSVSREKKERFSLILESASTNQTSMYLCASSLAGGSSDTQYFGPGTRLTVL.

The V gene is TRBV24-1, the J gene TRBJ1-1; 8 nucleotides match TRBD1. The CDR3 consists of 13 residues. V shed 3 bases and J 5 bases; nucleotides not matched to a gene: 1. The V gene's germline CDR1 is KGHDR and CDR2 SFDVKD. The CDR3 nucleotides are TGTGCCACCAGTGATAACAGGGGGACTGAAGCTTTCTTT. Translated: CATSDNRGTEAFF.

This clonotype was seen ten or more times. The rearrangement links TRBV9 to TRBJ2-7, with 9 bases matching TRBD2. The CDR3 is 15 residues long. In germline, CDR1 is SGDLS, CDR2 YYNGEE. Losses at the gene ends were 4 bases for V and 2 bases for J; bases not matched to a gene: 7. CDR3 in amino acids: CASSPRLAVPYEQYF. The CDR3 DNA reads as TGTGCCAGCAGCCCGAGACTAGCGGTGCCCTACGAGCAGTACTTC.

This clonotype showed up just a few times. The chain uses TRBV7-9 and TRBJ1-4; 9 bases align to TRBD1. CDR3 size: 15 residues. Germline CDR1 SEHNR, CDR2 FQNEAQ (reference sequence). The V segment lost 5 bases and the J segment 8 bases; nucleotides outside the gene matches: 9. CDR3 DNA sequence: TGTGCCAGCAGCCCGGACAGGGGACGGGCGGAAAAACTGTTTTTT. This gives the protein CASSPDRGRAEKLFF.

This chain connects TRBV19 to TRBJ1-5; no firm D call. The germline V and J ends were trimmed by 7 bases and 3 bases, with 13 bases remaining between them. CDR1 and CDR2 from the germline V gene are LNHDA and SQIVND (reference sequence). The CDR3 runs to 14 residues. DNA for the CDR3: TGTGCCAGTACGGGTCCACGGAACAATCAGCCCCAGCATTTT. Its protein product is CASTGPRNNQPQHF.

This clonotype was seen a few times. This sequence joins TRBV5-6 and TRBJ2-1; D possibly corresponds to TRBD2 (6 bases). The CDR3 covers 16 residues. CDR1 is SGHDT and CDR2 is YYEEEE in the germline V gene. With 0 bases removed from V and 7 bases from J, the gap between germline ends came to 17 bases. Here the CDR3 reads CASSLVSGLYRNEQFF. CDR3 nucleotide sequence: TGTGCCAGCAGCTTGGTCTCCGGACTATATAGGAATGAGCAGTTCTTC. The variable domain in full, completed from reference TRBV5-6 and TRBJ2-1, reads DAGVTQSPTHLIKTRGQQVTLRCSPKSGHDTVSWYQQALGQGPQFIFQYYEEEERQRGNFPDRFSGHQFPNYSSELNVNALLLGDSALYLCASSLVSGLYRNEQFFGPGTRLTVL.

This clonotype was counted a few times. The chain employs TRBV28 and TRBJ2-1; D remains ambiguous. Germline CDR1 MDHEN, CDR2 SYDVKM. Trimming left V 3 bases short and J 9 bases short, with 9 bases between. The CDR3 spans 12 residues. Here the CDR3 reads CASSFAGFEQFF. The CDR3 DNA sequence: TGTGCCAGCAGTTTTGCTGGGTTTGAGCAGTTCTTC. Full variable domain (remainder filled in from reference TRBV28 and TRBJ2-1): DVKVTQSSRYLVKRTGEKVFLECVQDMDHENMFWYRQDPGLGLRLIYFSYDVKMKEKGDIPEGYSVSREKKERFSLILESASTNQTSMYLCASSFAGFEQFFGPGTRLTVL.

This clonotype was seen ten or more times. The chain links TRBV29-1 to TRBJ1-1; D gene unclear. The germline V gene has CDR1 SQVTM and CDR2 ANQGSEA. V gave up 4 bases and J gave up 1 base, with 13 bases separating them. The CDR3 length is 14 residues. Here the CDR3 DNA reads TGCAGCGTTGGGGCGGCTCAGGCGAACACTGAAGCTTTCTTT. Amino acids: CSVGAAQANTEAFF.

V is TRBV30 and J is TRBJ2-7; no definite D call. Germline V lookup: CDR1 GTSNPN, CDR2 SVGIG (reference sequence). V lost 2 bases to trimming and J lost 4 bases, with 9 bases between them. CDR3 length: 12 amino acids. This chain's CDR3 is CAWSLGSYEQYF. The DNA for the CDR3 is TGTGCCTGGAGTCTGGGCAGTTACGAGCAGTACTTC. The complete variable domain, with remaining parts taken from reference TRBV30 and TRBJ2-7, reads SQTIHQWPATLVQPVGSPLSLECTVEGTSNPNLYWYRQAAGRGLQLLFYSVGIGQISSEVPQNLSASRPQDRQFILSSKKLLLSDSGFYLCAWSLGSYEQYFGPGTRLTVT.

CDR3: CASSLLGAQFFGANVLTF. CDR3 in DNA: TGTGCCAGCAGCTTACTGGGGGCGCAATTTTTTGGGGCCAACGTCCTGACTTTC. The V gene is TRBV11-1, the J gene TRBJ2-6, with TRBD1 as a possible D gene (6 bases). CDR1 is SGHAT, CDR2 FQDESV, per germline (reference sequence). The CDR3 has 18 amino acids. Trimming stripped 2 bases from V and 3 bases from J, with 17 bases between.

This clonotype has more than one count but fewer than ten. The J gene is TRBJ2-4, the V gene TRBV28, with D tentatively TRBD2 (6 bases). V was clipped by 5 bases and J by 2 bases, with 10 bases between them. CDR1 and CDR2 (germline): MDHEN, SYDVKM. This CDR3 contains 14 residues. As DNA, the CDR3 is TGTGCCAGCAGTAGAAGCGGGTCCAAAAACATTCAGTACTTC. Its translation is CASSRSGSKNIQYF.

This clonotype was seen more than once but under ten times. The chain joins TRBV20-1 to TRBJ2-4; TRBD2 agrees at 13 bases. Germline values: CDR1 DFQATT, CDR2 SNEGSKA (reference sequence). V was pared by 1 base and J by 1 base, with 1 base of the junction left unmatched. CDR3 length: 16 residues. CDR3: CSARGTSGSAKNIQYF. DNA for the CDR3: TGCAGTGCTAGAGGGACTAGCGGGAGTGCCAAAAACATTCAGTACTTC.

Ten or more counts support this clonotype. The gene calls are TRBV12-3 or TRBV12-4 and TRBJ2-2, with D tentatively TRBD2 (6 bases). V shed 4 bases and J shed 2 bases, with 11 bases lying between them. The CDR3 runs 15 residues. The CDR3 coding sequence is TGTGCCAGCAGTTCTAGCGCCTTCAACACCGGGGAGCTGTTTTTT. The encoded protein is CASSSSAFNTGELFF.

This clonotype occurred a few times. The CDR3 DNA reads as TGTGCCAGCAGCAGAGGGGGGACCTCCTACGAGCAGTACTTC. Translating gives CASSRGGTSYEQYF. This sequence joins TRBV28 and TRBJ2-7; the D call may be TRBD1 or TRBD2 (6 bases each). CDR3 size: 14 residues. Germline V lookup: CDR1 MDHEN, CDR2 SYDVKM. Trimming cost V 6 bases and J 0 bases, with 12 bases left between them.

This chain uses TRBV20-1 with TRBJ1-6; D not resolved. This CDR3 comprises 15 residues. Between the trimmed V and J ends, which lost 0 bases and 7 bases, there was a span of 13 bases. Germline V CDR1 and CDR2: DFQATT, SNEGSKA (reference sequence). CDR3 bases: TGCAGTGCTAGAGATCCCCCCGTAGAGAATTCACCCCTCCACTTT. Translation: CSARDPPVENSPLHF.